The T cell receptor beta chain under discussion was sequenced for a study of OX40 agonist ivuxolimab in advanced cancers. In the study overall: Mean age 60 years, range roughly 20 to 85; 82.7% male.

The CDR3 covers 15 residues. From germline, CDR1 is MDHEN and CDR2 SYDVKM. Trimming shortened V by 5 bases and J by 0 bases, and 8 bases separated the two germline ends. Produced via immunoSEQ multiplex PCR; TCRdb's table is partial and in-frame only. The table has more than 50,000 clones, around 85% seen once. The sequence came from an adult with an advanced solid tumor such as melanoma, head and neck, liver or kidney cancer. Sample: CD4+ or CD8+ T cells sorted from blood, taken in a trial of the OX40 agonist ivuxolimab. The J gene is TRBJ2-6, the V gene TRBV28, with D maybe TRBD2 (6 bases). CDR3 bases: TGTGCCAGCAGTCTGGGGGGCTCTGGGGCCAACGTCCTGACTTTC. Its translation: CASSLGGSGANVLTF.